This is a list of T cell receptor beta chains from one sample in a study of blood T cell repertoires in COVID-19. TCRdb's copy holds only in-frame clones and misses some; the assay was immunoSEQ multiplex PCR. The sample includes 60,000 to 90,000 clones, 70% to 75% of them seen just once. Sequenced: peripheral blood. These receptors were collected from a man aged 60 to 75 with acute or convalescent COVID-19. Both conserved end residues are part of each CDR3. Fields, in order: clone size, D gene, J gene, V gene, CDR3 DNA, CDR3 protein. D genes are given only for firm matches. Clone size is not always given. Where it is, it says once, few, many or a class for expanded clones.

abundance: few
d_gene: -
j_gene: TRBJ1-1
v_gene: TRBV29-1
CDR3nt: TGCAGCGTTGATCCAGGGAAGGGAACCACTGAAGCTTTCTTT
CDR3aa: CSVDPGKGTTEAFF

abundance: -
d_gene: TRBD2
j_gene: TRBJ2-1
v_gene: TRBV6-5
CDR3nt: TGTGCCAGCAGTAAACTAGCGGACAATGAGCAGTTCTTC
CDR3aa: CASSKLADNEQFF

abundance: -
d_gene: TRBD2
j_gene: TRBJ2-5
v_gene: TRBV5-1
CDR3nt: TGCGCCAGTACTTTGACTAGCCGAAACCAAGAGACCCAGTACTTC
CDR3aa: CASTLTSRNQETQYF

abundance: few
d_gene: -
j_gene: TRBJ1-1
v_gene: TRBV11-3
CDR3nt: TGTGCCAGCAGCCTCGAGGGGGTGACTGAAGCTTTCTTT
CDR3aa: CASSLEGVTEAFF

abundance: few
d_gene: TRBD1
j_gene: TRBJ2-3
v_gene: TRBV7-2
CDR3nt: TGTGCCAGCAGCCCTCAAAATGACGGACAGGGGATTAGCACAGATACGCAGTATTTT
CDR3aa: CASSPQNDGQGISTDTQYF

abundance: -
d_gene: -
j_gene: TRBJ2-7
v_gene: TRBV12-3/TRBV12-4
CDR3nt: TGTGCCAGCAGTTTATCAGGGATTTACGAGCAGTACTTC
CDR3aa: CASSLSGIYEQYF

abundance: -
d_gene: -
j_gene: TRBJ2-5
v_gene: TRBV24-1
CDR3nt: TGTGCCACCAGTGATTGGGGGGATCAAGAGACCCAGTACTTC
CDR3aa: CATSDWGDQETQYF

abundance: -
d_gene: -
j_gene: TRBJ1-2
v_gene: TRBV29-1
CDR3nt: TGCAGCGGGGGCTCGTCACAGGACGCCTATGGCTACACCTTC
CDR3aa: CSGGSSQDAYGYTF

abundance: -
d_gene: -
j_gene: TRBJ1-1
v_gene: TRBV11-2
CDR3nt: TGTGCCAGCAGCTTAGAGCTTCTAGACACTGAAGCTTTCTTT
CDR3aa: CASSLELLDTEAFF

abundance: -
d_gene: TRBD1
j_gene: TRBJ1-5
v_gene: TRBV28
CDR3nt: TGTGCCAGCAGTGGCAACAGGGGTCAGCCCCAGCATTTT
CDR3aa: CASSGNRGQPQHF

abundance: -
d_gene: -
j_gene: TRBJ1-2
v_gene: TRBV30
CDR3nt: TGTGCCGGAAACTACAGGGTTAGTGGCTACACCTTC
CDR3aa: CAGNYRVSGYTF

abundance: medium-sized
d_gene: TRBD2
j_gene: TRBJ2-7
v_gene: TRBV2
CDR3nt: TGTGCCAGCAGTGAAGTTGGGAGACTAGCGGGAAGCTCCTACGAGCAGTACTTC
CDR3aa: CASSEVGRLAGSSYEQYF

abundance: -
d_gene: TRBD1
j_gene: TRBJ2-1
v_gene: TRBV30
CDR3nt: TGTGCCTGGAGTGTACCCAGGGGGAATGAGCAGTTCTTC
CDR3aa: CAWSVPRGNEQFF

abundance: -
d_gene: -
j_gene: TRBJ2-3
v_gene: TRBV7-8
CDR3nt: TGTGCCAGCAGCCTTGGGACTAGCACAGATACGCAGTATTTT
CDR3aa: CASSLGTSTDTQYF

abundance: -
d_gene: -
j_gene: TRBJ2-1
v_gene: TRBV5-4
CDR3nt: TGTGCCAGCAGCTTGGCCACGGGGGAGGAGCAGTTCTTC
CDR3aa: CASSLATGEEQFF

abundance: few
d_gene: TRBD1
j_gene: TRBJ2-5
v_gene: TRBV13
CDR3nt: TGTGCCAGCAGTACCACCGGGACAGGGGAAGAGACCCAGTACTTC
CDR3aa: CASSTTGTGEETQYF

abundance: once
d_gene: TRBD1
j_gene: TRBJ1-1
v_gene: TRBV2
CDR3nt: TGTGCCAGCAGTGAAAATCACCCCGCCGGGACAGGAAAGAACACTGAAGCTTTCTTT
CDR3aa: CASSENHPAGTGKNTEAFF

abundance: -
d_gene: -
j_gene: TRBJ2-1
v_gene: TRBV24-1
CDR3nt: TGTGCCACCAGTGATGTTTCGGATGAGCAGTTCTTC
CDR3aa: CATSDVSDEQFF

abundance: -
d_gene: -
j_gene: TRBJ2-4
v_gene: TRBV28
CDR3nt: TGTGCCAGCAGCCCTACCGATGGTGGGGGGAACATTCAGTACTTC
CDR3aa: CASSPTDGGGNIQYF

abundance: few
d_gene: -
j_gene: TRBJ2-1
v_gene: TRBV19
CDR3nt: TGTGCCAGTAGCCTCAGCGGGCTTTCCGGCAATGAGCAGTTCTTC
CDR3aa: CASSLSGLSGNEQFF

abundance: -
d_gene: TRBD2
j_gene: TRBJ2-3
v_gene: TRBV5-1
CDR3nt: TGCGCCAGCAGCCCCGGACTAGCGGGGAGCACAGATACGCAGTATTTT
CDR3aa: CASSPGLAGSTDTQYF

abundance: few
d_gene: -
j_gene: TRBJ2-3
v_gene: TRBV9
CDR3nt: TGTGCCAGCAGCACCCAGGGGGATACGCAGTATTTT
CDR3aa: CASSTQGDTQYF

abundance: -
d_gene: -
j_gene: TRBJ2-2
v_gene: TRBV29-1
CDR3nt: TGCAGCGTTCGGTCGGGGAGCGGCACCGGGGAGCTGTTTTTT
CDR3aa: CSVRSGSGTGELFF

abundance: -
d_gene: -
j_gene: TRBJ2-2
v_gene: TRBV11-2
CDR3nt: TGTGCCAGCAGTCGCAGGGGGAACACCGGGGAGCTGTTTTTT
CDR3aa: CASSRRGNTGELFF

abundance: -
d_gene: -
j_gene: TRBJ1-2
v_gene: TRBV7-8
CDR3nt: TGTGCCAGCAGCCCATCCCCCGGGTTTGGCTACACCTTC
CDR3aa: CASSPSPGFGYTF

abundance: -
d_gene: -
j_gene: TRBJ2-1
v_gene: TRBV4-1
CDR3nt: TGCGCCAGCAGCCAAGTTGGGACTGACAATGAGCAGTTCTTC
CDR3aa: CASSQVGTDNEQFF

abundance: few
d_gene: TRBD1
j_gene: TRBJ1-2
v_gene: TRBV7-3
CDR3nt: TGTGCCAGCAGCCCAACAGGACAGGGGGCGAGTGGCTACACCTTC
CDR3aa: CASSPTGQGASGYTF

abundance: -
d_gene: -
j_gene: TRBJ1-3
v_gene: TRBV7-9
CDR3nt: TGTGCCAGCAGCCACCCAGGGCAGGGTAGAAACACCATATATTTT
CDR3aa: CASSHPGQGRNTIYF

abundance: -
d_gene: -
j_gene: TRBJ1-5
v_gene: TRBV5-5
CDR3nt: TGTGCCAGCAGCCCGAGAGGGAGCAATCAGCCCCAGCATTTT
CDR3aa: CASSPRGSNQPQHF

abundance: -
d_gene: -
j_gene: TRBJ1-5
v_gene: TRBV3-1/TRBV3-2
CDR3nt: TGTGCCAGCAGCCAAGATGGGGGAGGGGGTGAGGATCAGCCCCAGCATTTT
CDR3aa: CASSQDGGGGEDQPQHF

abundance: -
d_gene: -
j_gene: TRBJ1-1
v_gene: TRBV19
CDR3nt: TGTGCCAGTAGTATCGCGGGGGGCGCCGACACTGAAGCTTTCTTT
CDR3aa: CASSIAGGADTEAFF

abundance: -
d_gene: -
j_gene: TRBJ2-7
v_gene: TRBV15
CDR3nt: TGTGCCACCAGCAGAGAGGGGAGCTCCTACGAGCAGTACTTC
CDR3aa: CATSREGSSYEQYF

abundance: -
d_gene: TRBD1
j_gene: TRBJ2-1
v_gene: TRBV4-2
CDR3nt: TGTGCCAGCAGTCAGGGGGACGGGGTGGCGGATGAGCAGTTCTTC
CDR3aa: CASSQGDGVADEQFF

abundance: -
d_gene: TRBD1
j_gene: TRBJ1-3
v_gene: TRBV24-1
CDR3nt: TGTGCCACCAGTGATCCGACAGGGGGCTCCGAAAACACCATATATTTT
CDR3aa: CATSDPTGGSENTIYF

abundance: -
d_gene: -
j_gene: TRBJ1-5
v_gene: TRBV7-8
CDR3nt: TGTGCCAGCAGCATCAGGGGCAATCAGCCCCAGCATTTT
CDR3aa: CASSIRGNQPQHF

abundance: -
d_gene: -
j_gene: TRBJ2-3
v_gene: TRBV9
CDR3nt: TGTGCCAGCAGCGTAGAACACAGCAGCACAGATACGCAGTATTTT
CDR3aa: CASSVEHSSTDTQYF

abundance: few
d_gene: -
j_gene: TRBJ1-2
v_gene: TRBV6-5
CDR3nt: TGTGCCAGCAGCGATGCCCAGGGGCCTAACTATGGCTACACCTTC
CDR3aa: CASSDAQGPNYGYTF

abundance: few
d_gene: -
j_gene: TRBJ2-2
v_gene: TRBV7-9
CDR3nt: TGTGCCAGCACCCATTCCCTCGGCACCGGGGAGCTGTTTTTT
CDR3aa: CASTHSLGTGELFF

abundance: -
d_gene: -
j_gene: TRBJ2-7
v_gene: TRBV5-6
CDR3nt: TGTGCCAGCAGCTTGGTGGGGGCCAACGAGCAGTACTTC
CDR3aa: CASSLVGANEQYF